This TCR beta chain was identified in a study of OX40 agonist ivuxolimab in advanced cancers. Across the whole study: Hepatocellular carcinoma, melanoma, renal cell or head and neck cancer occurred in dose-escalation patients.

Germline V gene sequence: CDR1 SNHLY, CDR2 FYNNEI. V lost 2 bases and J 4 bases, leaving 13 bases between the germline ends. The length of the CDR3 is 15 residues. Data came from immunoSEQ multiplex PCR; TCRdb stores just in-frame clones and leaves some out. The data show about 69,000 clones, approximately 90% seen once. The receptor was derived from an adult with an advanced solid tumor such as melanoma, head and neck, liver or kidney cancer. The chain combines TRBV2 with TRBJ2-3; no clear D. The sequenced sample was CD4+ or CD8+ T cells sorted from blood, obtained in a trial of the OX40 agonist ivuxolimab. CDR3 in amino acids: CASSEFWVGADTQYF. For the CDR3, the DNA is TGTGCCAGCAGTGAATTTTGGGTCGGTGCAGATACGCAGTATTTT.